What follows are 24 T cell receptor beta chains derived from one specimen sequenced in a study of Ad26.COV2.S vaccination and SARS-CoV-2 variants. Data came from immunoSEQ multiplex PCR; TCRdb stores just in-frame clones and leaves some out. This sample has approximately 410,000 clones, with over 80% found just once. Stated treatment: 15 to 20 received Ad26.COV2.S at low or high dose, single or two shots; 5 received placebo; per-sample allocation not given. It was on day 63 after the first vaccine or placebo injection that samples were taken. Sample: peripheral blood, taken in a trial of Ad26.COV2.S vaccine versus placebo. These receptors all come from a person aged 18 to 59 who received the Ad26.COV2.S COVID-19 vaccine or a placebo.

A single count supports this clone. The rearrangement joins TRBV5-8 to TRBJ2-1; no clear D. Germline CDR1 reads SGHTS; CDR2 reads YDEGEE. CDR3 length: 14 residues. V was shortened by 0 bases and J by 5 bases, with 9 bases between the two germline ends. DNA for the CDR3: TGTGCCAGCAGCTTGGGCGGCAGACACAATGAGCAGTTCTTC. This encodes CASSLGGRHNEQFF.

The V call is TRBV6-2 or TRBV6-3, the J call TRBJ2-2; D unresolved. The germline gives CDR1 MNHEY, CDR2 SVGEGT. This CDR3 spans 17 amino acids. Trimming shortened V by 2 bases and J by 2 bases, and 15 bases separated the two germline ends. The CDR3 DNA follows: TGTGCCAGCAGTTACCTCCCTCGTGACCCAAACACCGGGGAGCTGTTTTTT. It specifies CASSYLPRDPNTGELFF.

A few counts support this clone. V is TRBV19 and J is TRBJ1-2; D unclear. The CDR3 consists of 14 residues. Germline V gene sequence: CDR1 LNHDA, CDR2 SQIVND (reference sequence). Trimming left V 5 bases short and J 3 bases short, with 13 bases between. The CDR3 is CASSSGYNDYGYTF. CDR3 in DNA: TGTGCCAGTAGTTCGGGCTACAATGACTATGGCTACACCTTC.

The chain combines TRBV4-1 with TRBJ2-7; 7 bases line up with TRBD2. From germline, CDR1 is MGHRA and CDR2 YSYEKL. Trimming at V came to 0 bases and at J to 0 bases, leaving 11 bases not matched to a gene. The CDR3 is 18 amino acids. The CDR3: CASSQDFGGGHISYEQYF. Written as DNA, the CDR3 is TGCGCCAGCAGCCAAGATTTTGGCGGGGGTCATATCTCCTACGAGCAGTACTTC.

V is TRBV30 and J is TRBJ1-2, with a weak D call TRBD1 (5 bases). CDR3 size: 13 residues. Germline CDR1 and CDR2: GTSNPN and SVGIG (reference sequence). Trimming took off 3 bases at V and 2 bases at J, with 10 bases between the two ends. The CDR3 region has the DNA TGTGCCTGGAGGGACTGGGGGAACTATGGCTACACCTTC. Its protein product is CAWRDWGNYGYTF. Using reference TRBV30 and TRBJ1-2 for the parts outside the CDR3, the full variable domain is SQTIHQWPATLVQPVGSPLSLECTVEGTSNPNLYWYRQAAGRGLQLLFYSVGIGQISSEVPQNLSASRPQDRQFILSSKKLLLSDSGFYLCAWRDWGNYGYTFGSGTRLTVV.

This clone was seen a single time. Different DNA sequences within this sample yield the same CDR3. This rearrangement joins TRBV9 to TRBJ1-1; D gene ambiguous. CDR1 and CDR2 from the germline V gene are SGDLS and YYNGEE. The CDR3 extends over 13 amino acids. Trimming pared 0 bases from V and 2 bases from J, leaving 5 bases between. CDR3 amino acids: CASSVAVNTEAFF. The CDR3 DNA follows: TGTGCCAGCAGCGTAGCCGTAAACACTGAAGCTTTCTTT.

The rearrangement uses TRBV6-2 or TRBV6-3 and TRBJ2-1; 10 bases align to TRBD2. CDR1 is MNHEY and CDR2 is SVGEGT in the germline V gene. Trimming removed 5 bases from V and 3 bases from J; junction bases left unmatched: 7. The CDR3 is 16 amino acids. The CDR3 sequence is CASSKSAGGDYNEQFF. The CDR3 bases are TGTGCCAGCAGTAAATCAGCGGGGGGGGACTACAATGAGCAGTTCTTC.

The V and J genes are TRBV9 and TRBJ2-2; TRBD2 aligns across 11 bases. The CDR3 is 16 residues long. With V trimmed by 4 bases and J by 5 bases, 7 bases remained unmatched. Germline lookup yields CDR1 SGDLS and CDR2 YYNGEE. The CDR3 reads CASSLSGGASTGELFF. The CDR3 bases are TGTGCCAGCAGCCTTAGCGGGGGGGCAAGTACCGGGGAGCTGTTTTTT.

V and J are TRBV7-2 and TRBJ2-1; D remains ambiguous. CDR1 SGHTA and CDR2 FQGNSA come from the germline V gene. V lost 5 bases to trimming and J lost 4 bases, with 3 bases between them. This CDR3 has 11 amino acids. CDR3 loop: CASSRYNEQFF. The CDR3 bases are TGTGCCAGCAGCCGATACAATGAGCAGTTCTTC.

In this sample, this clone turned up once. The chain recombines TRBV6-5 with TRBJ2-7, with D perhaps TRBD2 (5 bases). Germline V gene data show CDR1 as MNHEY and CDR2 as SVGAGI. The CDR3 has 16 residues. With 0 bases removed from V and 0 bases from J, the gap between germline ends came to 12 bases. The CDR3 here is CASSYSYQRSSYEQYF. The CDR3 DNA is TGTGCCAGCAGTTACTCTTATCAGCGGAGCTCCTACGAGCAGTACTTC.

CDR3 in amino acids: CSAKLGADTQYF. The CDR3 nucleotides read TGCAGCGCCAAACTAGGGGCAGATACGCAGTATTTT. The chain links TRBV29-1 to TRBJ2-3; TRBD1 or TRBD2 may be the D gene (5 bases each). The CDR3 totals 12 residues. CDR1 SQVTM and CDR2 ANQGSEA come from the germline V gene. The V end was cut by 7 bases, the J end by 4 bases, with 12 bases between.

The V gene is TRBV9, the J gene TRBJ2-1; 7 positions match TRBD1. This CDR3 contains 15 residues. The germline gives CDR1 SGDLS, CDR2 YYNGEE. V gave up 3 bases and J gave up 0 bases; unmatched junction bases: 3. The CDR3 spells CASSGTGDSYNEQFF. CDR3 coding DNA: TGTGCCAGCAGCGGGACAGGAGACTCCTACAATGAGCAGTTCTTC.

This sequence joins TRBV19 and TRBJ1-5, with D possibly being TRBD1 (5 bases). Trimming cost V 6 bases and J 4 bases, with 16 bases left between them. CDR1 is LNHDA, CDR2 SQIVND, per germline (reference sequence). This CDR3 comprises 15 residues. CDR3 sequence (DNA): TGTGCCAGTAGCGACCTCGACAGCCCAAATCAGCCCCAGCATTTT. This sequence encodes CASSDLDSPNQPQHF.

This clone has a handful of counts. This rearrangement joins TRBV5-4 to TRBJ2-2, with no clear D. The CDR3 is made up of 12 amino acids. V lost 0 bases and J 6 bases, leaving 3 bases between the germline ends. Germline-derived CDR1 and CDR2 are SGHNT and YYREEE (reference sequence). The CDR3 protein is CASSLASGELFF. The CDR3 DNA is TGTGCCAGCAGCTTGGCCTCCGGGGAGCTGTTTTTT.

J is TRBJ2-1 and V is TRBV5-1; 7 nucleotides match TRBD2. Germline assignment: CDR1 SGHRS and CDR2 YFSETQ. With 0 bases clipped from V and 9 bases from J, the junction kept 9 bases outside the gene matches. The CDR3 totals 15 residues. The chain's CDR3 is CASSLVVLSGGEQFF. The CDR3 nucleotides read TGCGCCAGCAGCTTGGTGGTGCTGTCGGGGGGTGAGCAGTTCTTC.

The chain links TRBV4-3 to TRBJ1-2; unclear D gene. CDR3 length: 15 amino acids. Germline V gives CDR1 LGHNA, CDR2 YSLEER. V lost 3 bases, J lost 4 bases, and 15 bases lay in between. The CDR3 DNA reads TGCGCCAGCAGCCAGAACCAGGCCCTTGGCTATGGCTACACCTTC. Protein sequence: CASSQNQALGYGYTF.

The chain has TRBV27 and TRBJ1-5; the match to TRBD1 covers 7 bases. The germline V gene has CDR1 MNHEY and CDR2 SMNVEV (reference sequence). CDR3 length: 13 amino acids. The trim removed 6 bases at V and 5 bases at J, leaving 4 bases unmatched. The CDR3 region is CASSLTGHQPQHF. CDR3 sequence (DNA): TGTGCCAGCAGCCTGACAGGGCATCAGCCCCAGCATTTT.

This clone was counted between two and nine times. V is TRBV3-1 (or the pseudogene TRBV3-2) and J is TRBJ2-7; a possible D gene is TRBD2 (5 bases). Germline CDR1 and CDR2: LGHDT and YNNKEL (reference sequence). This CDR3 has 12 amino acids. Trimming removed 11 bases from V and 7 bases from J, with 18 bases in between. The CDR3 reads CASRAGPGEQYF. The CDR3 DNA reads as TGTGCCTCCCGGGCAGGTCCGGGGGAGCAGTACTTC.

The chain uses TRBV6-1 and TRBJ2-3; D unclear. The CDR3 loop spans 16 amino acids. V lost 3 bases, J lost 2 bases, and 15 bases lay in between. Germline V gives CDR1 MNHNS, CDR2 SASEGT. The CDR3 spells CASSEPLTINTDTQYF. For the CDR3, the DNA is TGTGCCAGCAGTGAGCCCCTTACTATCAACACAGATACGCAGTATTTT.

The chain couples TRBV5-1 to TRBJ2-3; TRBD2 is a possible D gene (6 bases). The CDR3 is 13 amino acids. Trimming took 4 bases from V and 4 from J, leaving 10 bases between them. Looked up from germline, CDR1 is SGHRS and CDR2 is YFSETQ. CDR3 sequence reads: CASSTREADTQYF. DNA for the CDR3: TGCGCCAGCAGCACCAGGGAGGCAGATACGCAGTATTTT.

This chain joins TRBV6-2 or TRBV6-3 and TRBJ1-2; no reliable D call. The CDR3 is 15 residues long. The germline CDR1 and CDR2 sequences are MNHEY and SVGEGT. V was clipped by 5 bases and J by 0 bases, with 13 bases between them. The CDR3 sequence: CASSPRRTANYGYTF. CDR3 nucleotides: TGTGCCAGCAGTCCACGACGGACCGCTAACTATGGCTACACCTTC.

The CDR3 is CASSARGWGPNTEAFF. The CDR3 coding sequence is TGTGCCAGCAGCGCCCGGGGTTGGGGGCCGAACACTGAAGCTTTCTTT. The chain has TRBV9 and TRBJ1-1; D is possibly TRBD1 (6 bases). Trimming left V 3 bases short and J 1 base short, with 16 bases between. The germline V gene encodes CDR1 SGDLS and CDR2 YYNGEE. CDR3 length: 16 amino acids.

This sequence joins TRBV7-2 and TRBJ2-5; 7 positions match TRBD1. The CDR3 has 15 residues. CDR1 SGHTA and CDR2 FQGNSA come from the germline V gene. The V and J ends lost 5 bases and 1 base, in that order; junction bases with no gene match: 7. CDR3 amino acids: CASSPGTVVQETQYF. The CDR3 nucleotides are TGTGCCAGCAGCCCCGGGACAGTAGTCCAAGAGACCCAGTACTTC. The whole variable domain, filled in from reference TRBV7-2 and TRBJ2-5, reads GAGVSQSPSNKVTEKGKDVELRCDPISGHTALYWYRQSLGQGLEFLIYFQGNSAPDKSGLPSDRFSAERTGGSVSTLTIQRTQQEDSAVYLCASSPGTVVQETQYFGPGTRLLVL.

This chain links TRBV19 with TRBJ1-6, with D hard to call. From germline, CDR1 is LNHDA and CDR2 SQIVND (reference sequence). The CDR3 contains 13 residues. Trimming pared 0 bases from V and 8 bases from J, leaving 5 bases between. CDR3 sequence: CASSIEVDSPLHF. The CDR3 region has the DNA TGTGCCAGTAGTATAGAGGTGGATTCACCCCTCCACTTT. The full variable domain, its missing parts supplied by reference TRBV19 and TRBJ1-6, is DGGITQSPKYLFRKEGQNVTLSCEQNLNHDAMYWYRQDPGQGLRLIYYSQIVNDFQKGDIAEGYSVSREKKESFPLTVTSAQKNPTAFYLCASSIEVDSPLHFGNGTRLTVT.